The present TCR beta chain was sequenced within a study of CD8+CD57+ T cells in acquired aplastic anemia. Profiles of TCR beta VDJ and CDR3 were generated from a genomic DNA template. TCRdb fed the reads into MiXCR, producing one record per CDR3 protein. The sample holds more than 150,000 distinct CDR3 sequences, about 44% seen once. For sequencing, patients were chosen who had shown expansion of CD8+CD57+ cells by flow cytometry. Germline lookup yields CDR1 SGHTA and CDR2 FQGTGA. Trimming removed 5 bases from V and 0 bases from J, with 15 bases in between. The CDR3 covers 16 residues. The sample was sorted CD4+, CD8+, or CD8+CD57+ T cells (not recorded which) from PBMCs. The chain combines TRBV7-3 with TRBJ2-3; D may correspond to TRBD1 or TRBD2 (6 bases each). The clonotype originates from a human donor with aplastic anemia. As DNA, the CDR3 is TGTGCCAGCAGCGCCTGGGGGCGGGGTAGCACAGATACGCAGTATTTT. Residues: CASSAWGRGSTDTQYF.